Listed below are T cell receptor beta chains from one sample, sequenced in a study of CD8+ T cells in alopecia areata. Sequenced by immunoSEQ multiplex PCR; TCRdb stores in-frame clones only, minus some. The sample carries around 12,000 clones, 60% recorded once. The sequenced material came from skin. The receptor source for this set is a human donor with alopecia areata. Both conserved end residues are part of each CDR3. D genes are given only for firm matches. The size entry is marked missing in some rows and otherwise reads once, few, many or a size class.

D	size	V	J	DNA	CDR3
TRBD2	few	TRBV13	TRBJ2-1	TGTGCCAGCAGCTCCCGGACTAGCGGGGTCTACAATGAGCAGTTCTTC	CASSSRTSGVYNEQFF
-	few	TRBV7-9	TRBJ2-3	TGTGCCAGCAGCTACCGACTGGGAGCTAGCACAGATACGCAGTATTTT	CASSYRLGASTDTQYF
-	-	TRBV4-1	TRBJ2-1	TGCGCCAGCAGGGAAAACCAAGTTTACCGTTCGAGCTCCTACAATGAGCAGTTCTTC	CASRENQVYRSSSYNEQFF
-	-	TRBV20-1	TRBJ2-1	TGCAGTGCTTCGATAGACGATGAGCAGTTCTTC	CSASIDDEQFF
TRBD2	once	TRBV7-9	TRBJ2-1	TGTGCCAGCAGCCAGGGATATACCGGGACTAGCGGGAGTGAGCAGTTCTTC	CASSQGYTGTSGSEQFF
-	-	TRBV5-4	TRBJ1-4	TGTGCCAGCAGCTTGGTAGGCTCAGGGGCCAATGAAAAACTGTTTTTT	CASSLVGSGANEKLFF
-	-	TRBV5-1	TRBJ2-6	TGCGCCAGCAGCCCGCGGGACTCTGGGGCCAACGTCCTGACTTTC	CASSPRDSGANVLTF
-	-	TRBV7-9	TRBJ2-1	TGTGCCAGCAGCTTCTCGGCAGGCGATCGGCCCGCTTTCTTC	CASSFSAGDRPAFF
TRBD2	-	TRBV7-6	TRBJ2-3	TGTGCCAGCAGCACCTGGACTAGCGGCACAGATACGCAGTATTTT	CASSTWTSGTDTQYF
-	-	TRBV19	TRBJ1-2	TGTGCCAGTAGTATCATGGGGTATGATGGCTACACCTTC	CASSIMGYDGYTF
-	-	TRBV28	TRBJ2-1	TGTGCCAGCAGCCCTATCCCTCTACTAGCCGCCGGTGAGCAGTTCTTC	CASSPIPLLAAGEQFF
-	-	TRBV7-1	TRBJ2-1	TGTGCCAGCAGCTTAACTATTGCTCGATTCAATGAGCAGTTCTTC	CASSLTIARFNEQFF
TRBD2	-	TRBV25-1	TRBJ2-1	TGTGCCAGCAGTGAACCTCTAGCGGGAGCCACTTTGAATGAGCAGTTCTTC	CASSEPLAGATLNEQFF
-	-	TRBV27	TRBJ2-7	TGTGCCAGCAGTTCCCGGGCCCAGGACGCTCTTCCCTACGAGCAGTACTTC	CASSSRAQDALPYEQYF
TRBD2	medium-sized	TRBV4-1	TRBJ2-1	TGCGCCAGCAGCCAAGGTGCAAGCGGGAGAGGTAATGAGCAGTTCTTC	CASSQGASGRGNEQFF
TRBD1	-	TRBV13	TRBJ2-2	TGTGCCAGCAGCTTAAAAGGGGGCCGGTGGAACACCGGGGAACTGTTTTTT	CASSLKGGRWNTGELFF
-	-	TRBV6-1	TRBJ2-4	TGTGCCAGCAGTGATGACGTTGGGTCGGGCATTCAGTACTTC	CASSDDVGSGIQYF
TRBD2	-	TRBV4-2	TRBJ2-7	TGTGCCAGCAGCCAAGGTCGGGCTAGCGGGAGTTTGACCTACGAGCAGTACTTC	CASSQGRASGSLTYEQYF
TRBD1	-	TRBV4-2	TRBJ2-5	TGTGCCAGCAGCTTCCAGTCAGGGGGCCAAGAGACCCAGTACTTC	CASSFQSGGQETQYF
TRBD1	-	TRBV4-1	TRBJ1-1	TGCGCCAGCAGCCAGGGTGGGACTACAGGGGGCATGTACACTGAAGCTTTCTTT	CASSQGGTTGGMYTEAFF
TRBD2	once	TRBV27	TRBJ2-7	TGTGCCAGCAGTCCCATGACCGGGAGGGTCGAGCAGTACTTC	CASSPMTGRVEQYF
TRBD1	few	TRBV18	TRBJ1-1	TGTGCCAGCTCACGGGACAGCCTGGAGGCTTTCTTT	CASSRDSLEAFF
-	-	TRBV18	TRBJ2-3	TGTGCCAGCTCACCTACGACAGACACTAGCACAGATACGCAGTATTTT	CASSPTTDTSTDTQYF
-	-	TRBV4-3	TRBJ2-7	TGCGCCAGCAGCCAAGACTCTCCCGGGCTATACTCCTACGAGCAGTACTTC	CASSQDSPGLYSYEQYF
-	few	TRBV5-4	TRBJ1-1	TGTGCCAGCAGCCAGCCCACCGGTCCTGAAGCTTTCTTT	CASSQPTGPEAFF
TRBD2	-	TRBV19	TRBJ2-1	TGTGCCAGTAGGGGGGGGAGTTATCCCAGCCATGAGCAGTTCTTC	CASRGGSYPSHEQFF
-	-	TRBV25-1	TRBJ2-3	TGTGCCAGCAGTGACACCAGCTCCCCCACAGATACGCAGTATTTT	CASSDTSSPTDTQYF
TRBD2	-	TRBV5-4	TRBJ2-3	TGTGCCAGCAGCTTGTTCCTAGCGGGAGTCAGCACAGATACGCAGTATTTT	CASSLFLAGVSTDTQYF
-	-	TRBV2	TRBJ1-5	TGTGCCAGCAGTGAAAGGGCAGGGGAGAGCAATCAGCCCCAGCATTTT	CASSERAGESNQPQHF
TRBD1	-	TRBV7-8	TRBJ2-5	TGTGCCAGCAGCTTACCGGGACAGCAAGAGACCCAGTACTTC	CASSLPGQQETQYF
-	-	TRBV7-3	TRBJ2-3	TGTGCCAGCAGCTTAATGTCGGGTAGCACAGATACGCAGTATTTT	CASSLMSGSTDTQYF
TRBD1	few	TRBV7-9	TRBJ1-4	TGTGCCAGCAGCTTAGCGCGGGACAGCAATGAAAAACTGTTTTTT	CASSLARDSNEKLFF
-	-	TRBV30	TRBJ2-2	TGTGCCTGGAGTGTTTTGTCGGGGATCGGGGAGCTGTTTTTT	CAWSVLSGIGELFF
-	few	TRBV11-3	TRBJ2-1	TGTGCCAGCAGCTTTAGAGCGTCATCCTACAATGAGCAGTTCTTC	CASSFRASSYNEQFF
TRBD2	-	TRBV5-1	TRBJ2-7	TGCGCCAGCAGCGGTTCTAGCGGGAGGAAAAGCTCCTACGAGCAGTACTTC	CASSGSSGRKSSYEQYF
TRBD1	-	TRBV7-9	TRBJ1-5	TGTGCCAGCAGCTTAGGGATTAGGGGACAGGGAGGGCAGCCCCAGCATTTT	CASSLGIRGQGGQPQHF
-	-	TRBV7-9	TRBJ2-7	TGTGCCAGCAGCTTTGGCCAGGGCCCCTACGAGCAGTACTTC	CASSFGQGPYEQYF
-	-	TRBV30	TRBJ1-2	TGTGCCTGGATAGCCGGGGCAAATCCTCTCTATGGCTACACCTTC	CAWIAGANPLYGYTF
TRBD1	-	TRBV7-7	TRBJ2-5	TGTGCTAGCAGCTTGGACAGGGGAGAGACCCAGTACTTC	CASSLDRGETQYF
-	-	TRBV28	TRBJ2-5	TGTGCCAGCAGTTTGGTGCAAGAGACCCAGTACTTC	CASSLVQETQYF
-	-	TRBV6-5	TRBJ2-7	TGTGCCAGCAGTTATGACGGGCGCTCCTACGAGCAGTACTTC	CASSYDGRSYEQYF
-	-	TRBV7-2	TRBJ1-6	TGTGCCAGCAGCCAAAGTGACGGAAGACCCCTCCACTTT	CASSQSDGRPLHF
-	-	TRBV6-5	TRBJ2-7	TGTGCCAGCAGGTCGGGCTCCTACTCCTACGAGCAGTACTTC	CASRSGSYSYEQYF
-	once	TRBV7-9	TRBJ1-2	TGTGCCAGCAACTCGGGACTGACGACTGGCTACACCTTC	CASNSGLTTGYTF
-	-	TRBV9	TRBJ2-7	TGTGCCAGCAGCGTATTCCAGGCGGACGAGCAGTACTTC	CASSVFQADEQYF
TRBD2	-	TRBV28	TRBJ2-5	TGTGCCAGCAGTTCCCCAACTAGCGGGGGCCTTCAAGAGACCCAGTACTTC	CASSSPTSGGLQETQYF
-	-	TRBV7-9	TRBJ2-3	TGTGCCAGCAGCTTAAACACAGGGATAGATACGCAGTATTTT	CASSLNTGIDTQYF
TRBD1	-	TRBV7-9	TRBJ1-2	TGTGCCAGCAGCTCCCCGGACAGGGGTCCCTATGGCTACACCTTC	CASSSPDRGPYGYTF
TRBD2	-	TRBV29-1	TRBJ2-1	TGCAGCGTCCATATTGGACTAGCGGGAGGGTTAGGGCAGTTCTTC	CSVHIGLAGGLGQFF
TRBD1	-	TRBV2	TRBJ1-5	TGTGCCAGCAGTGAAGAAGGCAGGGGGCGGCAGCCCCAGCATTTT	CASSEEGRGRQPQHF
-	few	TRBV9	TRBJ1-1	TGTGCCAGCAGCTTAACAGGTGACCTGAACACTGAAGCTTTCTTT	CASSLTGDLNTEAFF
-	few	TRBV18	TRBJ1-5	TGTGCCAGCTCACCACCGGGTCCGTCCAGGGGTAATCAGCCCCAGCATTTT	CASSPPGPSRGNQPQHF
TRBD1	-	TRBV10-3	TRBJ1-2	TGTGCCATAGACAGGGGGCATAACTATGGCTACACCTTC	CAIDRGHNYGYTF
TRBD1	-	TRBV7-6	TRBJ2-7	TGTGCCAGCAGCTTATTTGACAGGGGGACCTACGAGCAGTACTTC	CASSLFDRGTYEQYF